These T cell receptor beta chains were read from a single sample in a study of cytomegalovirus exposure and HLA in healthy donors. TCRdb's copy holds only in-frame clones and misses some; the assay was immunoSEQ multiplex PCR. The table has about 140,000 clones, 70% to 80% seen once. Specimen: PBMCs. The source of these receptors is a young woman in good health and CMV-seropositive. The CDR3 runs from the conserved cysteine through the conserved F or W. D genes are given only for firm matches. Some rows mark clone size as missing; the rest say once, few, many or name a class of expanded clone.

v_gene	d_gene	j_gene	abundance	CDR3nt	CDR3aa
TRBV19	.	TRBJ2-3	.	TGTGCCAGTAGTACGATCCAACAGGAAACCACAGATACGCAGTATTTT	CASSTIQQETTDTQYF
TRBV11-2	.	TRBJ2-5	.	TGTGCCAGCAGCCCTCCCCGCGGAGGCCAAGAGACCCAGTACTTC	CASSPPRGGQETQYF
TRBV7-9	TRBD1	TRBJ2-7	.	TGTGCCAGCAGCCCACGACAGGGATCCTCCTACGAGCAGTACTTC	CASSPRQGSSYEQYF
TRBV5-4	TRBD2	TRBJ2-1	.	TGTGCCAGCAGCTTTCTAGCGGGGGATTACAATGAGCAGTTCTTC	CASSFLAGDYNEQFF
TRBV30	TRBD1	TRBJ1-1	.	TGTGCCTGGAGGAGACAGGGCTGGAATACTGAAGCTTTCTTT	CAWRRQGWNTEAFF
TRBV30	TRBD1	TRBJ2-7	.	TGTGCCTGGAATCCTAGGACAGGGGGAAACGAGCAGTACTTC	CAWNPRTGGNEQYF
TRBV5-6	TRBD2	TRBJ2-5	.	TGTGCCAGCAGCCCTGGGTTAACTAGCGGGGGAGAGACCCAGTACTTC	CASSPGLTSGGETQYF
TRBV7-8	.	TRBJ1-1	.	TGTGCCAGCAGCTTCCCGTCCGGGGGGGGGAACACTGAAGCTTTCTTT	CASSFPSGGGNTEAFF
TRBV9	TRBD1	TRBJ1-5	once	TGTGCCAGCAGCGCCGGGACAGGGGGTTCTCAGCCCCAGCATTTT	CASSAGTGGSQPQHF
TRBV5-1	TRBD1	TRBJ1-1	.	TGCGCCAGCAGGCCTCGACAGGGGCAATCGAACACTGAAGCTTTCTTT	CASRPRQGQSNTEAFF
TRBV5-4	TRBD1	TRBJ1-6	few	TGTGCCAGCAGCGAGGGGACAGGATTTAATTCACCCCTCCACTTT	CASSEGTGFNSPLHF
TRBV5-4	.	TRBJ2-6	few	TGTGCCAGCAGCTACAGGGTCACTGGGGCCAACGTCCTGACTTTC	CASSYRVTGANVLTF
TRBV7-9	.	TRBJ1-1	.	TGTGCCAGCAGCTTTCTGGGCGTGAACACTGAAGCTTTCTTT	CASSFLGVNTEAFF
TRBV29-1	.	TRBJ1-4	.	TGCAGCGTTGTATCGGGGGATGAAAAACTGTTTTTT	CSVVSGDEKLFF
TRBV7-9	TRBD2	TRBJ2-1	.	TGTGCCAGCAGCTATCTTAGCGGGGGGGAAAATGAGCAGTTCTTC	CASSYLSGGENEQFF
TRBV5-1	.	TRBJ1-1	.	TGCGCCAGCAGCTCCCCAGGAGGTGGTTCTGAAGCTTTCTTT	CASSSPGGGSEAFF
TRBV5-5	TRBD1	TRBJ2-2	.	TGTGCCAGCAGTGGGGCGGGACAGGGGAACACCGGGGAGCTGTTTTTT	CASSGAGQGNTGELFF
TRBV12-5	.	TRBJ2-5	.	TGTGCTAGTGGTTTGGTCCTATCGACAGTCCAAGAGACCCAGTACTTC	CASGLVLSTVQETQYF
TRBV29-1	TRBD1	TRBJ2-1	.	TGCAGCGTTGGGACAGGGGGTATCAATGAGCAGTTCTTC	CSVGTGGINEQFF
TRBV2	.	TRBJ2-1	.	TGTGCCAGCAGTGTGAGGGGGGGTAGAAATGAGCAGTTCTTC	CASSVRGGRNEQFF
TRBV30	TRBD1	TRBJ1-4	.	TGTGCCTGGAGTGTAGGGGGCAGGGTGGGGGAAAAACTGTTTTTT	CAWSVGGRVGEKLFF
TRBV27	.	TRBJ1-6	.	TGTGCCAGCAGTTCAGTATTTTCAACAGGGTCCTATAATTCACCCCTCCACTTT	CASSSVFSTGSYNSPLHF
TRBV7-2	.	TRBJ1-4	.	TGTGCCAGCAGCTCTCGTCGGGATGAAAAACTGTTTTTT	CASSSRRDEKLFF
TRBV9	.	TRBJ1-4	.	TGTGCCAGCAGCAACCCTCGGACACAACTTCCCCCTAGGGTTGAAAAACTGTTTTTT	CASSNPRTQLPPRVEKLFF
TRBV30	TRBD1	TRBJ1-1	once	TGTGCCTGGAGTGGAGGGACAGGGGGGGTTGGCACTGAAGCTTTCTTT	CAWSGGTGGVGTEAFF
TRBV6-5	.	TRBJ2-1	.	TGTGCCAGCAGTTCGGCGGGCTACAATGAGCAGTTCTTC	CASSSAGYNEQFF
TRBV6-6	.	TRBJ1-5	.	TGTGCCAGCAGTTACTCGGGCGGGAATCAGCCCCAGCATTTT	CASSYSGGNQPQHF
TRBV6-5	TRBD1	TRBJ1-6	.	TGTGCCAGCAGTTCTCCGCGGACAGGGCGTAATTCACCCCTCCACTTT	CASSSPRTGRNSPLHF
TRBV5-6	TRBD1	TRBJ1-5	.	TGTGCCAGCAGCTACCGGGACAGTAGCCAGCCCCAGCATTTT	CASSYRDSSQPQHF
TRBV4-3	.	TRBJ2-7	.	TGCGCCAGCAGCCAAGAAGTTGGACAGCGGGGTTCCTACGAGCAGTACTTC	CASSQEVGQRGSYEQYF
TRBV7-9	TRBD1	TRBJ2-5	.	TGTGCCAGCAGCCGAGGGGACAGGGTCCTAAGTGGGGAGACCCAGTACTTC	CASSRGDRVLSGETQYF
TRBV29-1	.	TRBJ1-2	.	TGCAGCGCAGGGGACGATGGCTACACCTTC	CSAGDDGYTF
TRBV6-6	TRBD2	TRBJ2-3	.	TGTGCCAGCACCGCGGGACTAGCGGGGGGAAGAGATACGCAGTATTTT	CASTAGLAGGRDTQYF
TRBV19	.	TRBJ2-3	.	TGTGCCAGTAGTATATCGGGGGTCGGGGATACGCAGTATTTT	CASSISGVGDTQYF
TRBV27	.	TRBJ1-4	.	TGTGCCAGCAGCCTTCGTACTCGGGGAAAACTGTTTTTT	CASSLRTRGKLFF
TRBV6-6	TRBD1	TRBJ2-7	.	TGTGCCAGCAGTCCCCCCGGGACAGCCCTCGGCCAGTACTTC	CASSPPGTALGQYF
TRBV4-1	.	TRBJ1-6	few	TGCGCCAGCAGCCAAGAGGCGGCCCTGACGAACTCACCCCTCCACTTT	CASSQEAALTNSPLHF
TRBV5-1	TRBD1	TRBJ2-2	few	TGCGCCAGCAGCTCCCGACAGGGGGCCTACACCGGGGAGCTGTTTTTT	CASSSRQGAYTGELFF
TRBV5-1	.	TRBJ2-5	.	TGCGCCAGCAGCTTGGGGGGCGAGGAGACCCAGTACTTC	CASSLGGEETQYF
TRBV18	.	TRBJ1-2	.	TGTGCCAGCTCACCAGCGACAGCGATTTACTATGGCTACACCTTC	CASSPATAIYYGYTF
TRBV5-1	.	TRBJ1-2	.	TGCGCCAGCGCCGTGTCCCCCGCTCGGGACACACGCTATGGCTACACCTTC	CASAVSPARDTRYGYTF
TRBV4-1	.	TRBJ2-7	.	TGCGCCAGCAGCCAGTCGGACAGCCTGTACGAGCAGTACTTC	CASSQSDSLYEQYF
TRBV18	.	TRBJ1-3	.	TGTGCCAGCTCACCAAACAGTGCTCCTACCGGAAACACCATATATTTT	CASSPNSAPTGNTIYF
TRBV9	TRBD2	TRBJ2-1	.	TGTGCCAGCAGCCCTCGTGCCCGACTAGCGGACAATGAGCAGTTCTTC	CASSPRARLADNEQFF
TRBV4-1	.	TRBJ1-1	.	TGCGCCAGCAGCCAAGGTCCACTCCCGAACACTGAAGCTTTCTTT	CASSQGPLPNTEAFF
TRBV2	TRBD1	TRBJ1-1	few	TGTGCCAGCAGTGGTTCCAGGGGGGACACTGAAGCTTTCTTT	CASSGSRGDTEAFF